The 18 T cell receptor beta chains in this list originate from one sample, sequenced in a study of Tregs in tolerant kidney transplant recipients. Mixed chimerism was transient after nonmyeloablative marrow transplants from related graft donors. Only in-frame clones appear in the TCRdb table, and some are missing; sequencing was by immunoSEQ multiplex PCR. The sample table includes about 16,000 clones. The sequencing used CD4+ T cells from blood (PBMCs), collected 12 months after the transplant. The receptors come from a human patient who received a combined kidney and bone marrow transplant. Some T cells may originate from the graft donor.

A remark on this clone: The junction differs from germline at one of its ends, possibly a read error. The CDR3 end is not reached by the read, which stops 3 residues before it; the germline J gene fills it in. Other DNA sequences of this sample code for an identical CDR3. This sequence joins TRBV7-9 and TRBJ2-7; maybe TRBD1 (6 bases). The CDR3 is made up of 14 amino acids. The V gene's germline CDR1 is SEHNR and CDR2 FQNEAQ (reference sequence). CDR3 bases read: TGCGCCAGCAGCTTAATGGACAGTTCCTACGAG. Residues: CASSLMDSSYE. From start to end, the CDR3 is CASSLMDSSYEQYF.

Concerning this clone itself: The read ends 3 residues shy of where the CDR3 ends; the end is completed using the germline J gene. The chain carries TRBV20-1 and TRBJ1-1; the D gene is possibly TRBD1 (5 bases). From germline, CDR1 is DFQATT and CDR2 SNEGSKA (reference sequence). The CDR3 has 13 amino acids. V dropped 5 bases and J dropped 2 bases, with 12 bases sitting between them. CDR3 DNA, as far as it was read: TGCAGTGCTTTTGGGACTTACAACACTGAA. Translated, it gives CSAFGTYNTE. The CDR3 as a whole reads CSAFGTYNTEAFF.

As to this clone: The CDR3 end falls 3 residues outside the read, so it is completed with the germline J gene. The chain carries TRBV20-1 and TRBJ2-3; 9 bases line up with TRBD2. The CDR3 covers 15 residues. V dropped 1 base and J dropped 6; count of bases not matched to a gene: 8. Germline-derived CDR1 and CDR2 are DFQATT and SNEGSKA (reference sequence). CDR3 bases read: TGCAGTGCTAGAGGGCTAGCGGGATCGAGGGATACG. As protein: CSARGLAGSRDT. Given in full, the CDR3 is CSARGLAGSRDTQYF.

A word on this clone: The read comes to an end 3 residues before the CDR3 does, leaving the germline J gene to fill in the end. The chain carries TRBV30 and TRBJ1-1; D may be TRBD1 (5 bases). V shed 8 bases and J shed 7 bases, with 14 bases lying between them. Germline V gene sequence: CDR1 GTSNPN, CDR2 SVGIG (reference sequence). This CDR3 is built from 11 residues. The CDR3 loop is CAVTAGHEAFF. The sequenced CDR3 bases are TGTGCCGTAACCGCAGGGCATGAA. The variable domain in full, completed from reference TRBV30 and TRBJ1-1, reads SQTIHQWPATLVQPVGSPLSLECTVEGTSNPNLYWYRQAAGRGLQLLFYSVGIGQISSEVPQNLSASRPQDRQFILSSKKLLLSDSGFYLCAVTAGHEAFFGQGTRLTVV.

Points on this clone: With the read ending 3 residues before the CDR3 end, the germline J gene is used to fill in that end. The rearrangement joins TRBV5-5 to TRBJ1-2; D not certain. This CDR3 region has 14 residues. Germline assignment: CDR1 SGHKS and CDR2 YYEKEE (reference sequence). The V end lost 2 bases, the J end lost 4 bases, and 12 bases lay between the germline ends. Partial CDR3 DNA: TGTGCCAGCAGCTTTCTTCCTCAGTCCTATGGC. Amino acid sequence: CASSFLPQSYG. In full, the CDR3 reads CASSFLPQSYGYTF.

To note about this clone: Sequencing ends 3 residues short of the CDR3 end; the germline J gene provides the rest. V gene TRBV5-5 combines with J gene TRBJ2-7; 13 positions agree with TRBD2. Germline loops: CDR1 SGHKS, CDR2 YYEKEE (reference sequence). V lost 4 bases and J lost 4; bases outside the gene matches: 5. The CDR3 consists of 15 residues. The part of the CDR3 DNA that was read is TGTGCCAGCAGCATGGGACTAGCGGGATCGTACGAG. Amino acid sequence: CASSMGLAGSYE. The full CDR3 sequence reads CASSMGLAGSYEQYF. Variable domain in full (rest from reference TRBV5-5 and TRBJ2-7): DAGVTQSPTHLIKTRGQQVTLRCSPISGHKSVSWYQQVLGQGPQFIFQYYEKEERGRGNFPDRFSARQFPNYSSELNVNALLLGDSALYLCASSMGLAGSYEQYFGPGTRLTVT.

Concerning this clone itself: The CDR3 is cut off 3 residues early in the read; its end comes from the germline J gene. J is TRBJ1-2 and V is TRBV7-9; D uncertain. Germline CDR1 reads SEHNR; CDR2 reads FQNEAQ (reference sequence). V was pared by 2 bases and J by 7 bases, with 11 bases between. CDR3 length: 13 amino acids. CDR3 sequence reads: CASSLPNSGGYTF. The sequenced CDR3 bases are TGTGCCAGCAGCTTACCAAACAGCGGTGGC.

This clone is classed as medium-sized by frequency. With the read ending 3 residues before the CDR3 end, the germline J gene is used to fill in that end. V and J are TRBV19 and TRBJ2-1; the match to TRBD2 covers 11 bases. CDR3 length equals 19 residues. Germline assignment: CDR1 LNHDA and CDR2 SQIVND (reference sequence). V lost 5 bases and J lost 0; bases outside the gene matches: 12. Partial CDR3 DNA: TGTGCCAGTAGTGGGAGGGGACTAGCGGTATTCAGCTCCTACAATGAG. It yields the protein CASSGRGLAVFSSYNE. The CDR3 in its entirety is CASSGRGLAVFSSYNEQFF.

Details on this clone: The read ends 3 residues before the CDR3 terminus; that terminus is restored from the germline J gene. The chain recombines TRBV29-1 with TRBJ1-2; D perhaps matches TRBD1 (6 bases). The germline CDR1 and CDR2 sequences are SQVTM and ANQGSEA. CDR3 length: 12 residues. Trimming took off 1 base at V and 6 bases at J, with 9 bases between the two ends. The sequenced CDR3 bases are TGCAGCGTTGAAGGTCAGGGGAATGGC. This encodes CSVEGQGNG. From start to end, the CDR3 is CSVEGQGNGYTF.

As to this clone: The CDR3 goes on 3 residues after the read ends, and that part is filled in from the germline J gene. V is TRBV20-1 and J is TRBJ1-5; possibly TRBD1 for D (5 bases). Trimming took off 5 bases at V and 7 bases at J, with 15 bases between the two ends. This CDR3 has 13 amino acids. CDR1 and CDR2 (germline): DFQATT, SNEGSKA (reference sequence). Partial CDR3 DNA: TGCAGTGCTGGCTTACAGGCACGGCAGCCC. Translated: CSAGLQARQP. The complete CDR3 protein is CSAGLQARQPQHF.

As to this clone: Read coverage stops 3 residues before the CDR3 terminus; the germline J gene supplies the remainder. The rearrangement uses TRBV7-2 and TRBJ1-2; D uncertain. The CDR3 totals 12 residues. Germline CDR1 SGHTA, CDR2 FQGNSA. V lost 1 base and J 5 bases, leaving 5 bases between the germline ends. The sequenced part of the CDR3 DNA is TGTGCCAGCAGCTTAGTCAATTATGGC. It codes for CASSLVNYG. The whole CDR3 region reads CASSLVNYGYTF.

Of note for this clone: The CDR3 end lies 3 residues beyond the end of the read and is filled in from the germline J gene. This chain joins TRBV20-1 and TRBJ1-1; TRBD1 aligns across 7 bases. V lost 4 bases to trimming and J lost 1 base; unmatched junction nucleotides: 6. Germline V gene lookup returns CDR1 DFQATT and CDR2 SNEGSKA (reference sequence). The length of the CDR3 is 14 residues. CDR3 protein: CSAKLTGKNTEAFF. The sequenced CDR3 bases are TGCAGTGCTAAACTGACAGGGAAGAACACTGAA.

Worth noting for this clone: The CDR3 is cut off 3 residues early in the read; its end comes from the germline J gene. The chain carries TRBV6-2 or TRBV6-3 and TRBJ2-1; no clear D. CDR1 and CDR2 from the germline V gene are MNHEY and SVGEGT. This CDR3 region has 10 residues. The V end lost 11 bases, the J end lost 7 bases, and 9 bases lay between the germline ends. Incomplete CDR3 DNA: TGTGCCGGCTGCTCTAATGAG. Translated, it gives CAGCSNE. The full CDR3 reads CAGCSNEQFF.

According to its frequency, this clone is medium-sized. The DNA read from the CDR3 is TGTGCCAGTAGTGTTACTTTGAACACCGGGGAG. This translates into CASSVTLNTGE. The full CDR3 protein reads CASSVTLNTGELFF. The chain uses TRBV19 and TRBJ2-2; unclear D gene. The read stops 3 residues short of the end of the CDR3; the missing end is completed from the germline J gene. Trimming took off 5 bases at V and 1 base at J, with 8 bases between the two ends. The germline gives CDR1 LNHDA, CDR2 SQIVND (reference sequence). CDR3 size: 14 residues.

Remarks on this clone: The read finishes 3 residues shy of the CDR3 end, and the germline J gene is used to complete it. This chain joins TRBV7-6 and TRBJ2-2; weak D call: TRBD2 (5 bases). V was shortened by 2 bases and J by 1 base, with 11 bases between the two germline ends. This CDR3 is 16 amino acids long. Looked up from germline, CDR1 is SGHVS and CDR2 is FNYEAQ. CDR3 DNA, as far as it was read: TGTGCCAGCAGCTTAAAGCCCAGCGGGAACACCGGGGAG. This gives the protein CASSLKPSGNTGE. The full-length CDR3 reads as CASSLKPSGNTGELFF. The whole variable domain, remainder taken from reference TRBV7-6 and TRBJ2-2, is GAGVSQSPRYKVTKRGQDVALRCDPISGHVSLYWYRQALGQGPEFLTYFNYEAQQDKSGLPNDRFSAERPEGSISTLTIQRTEQRDSAMYRCASSLKPSGNTGELFFGEGSRLTVL.

In the case of this clone: Read coverage stops 3 residues before the CDR3 terminus; the germline J gene supplies the remainder. This sequence joins TRBV19 and TRBJ2-7, with D possibly TRBD1 on 5 matching bases. CDR3 length equals 15 residues. Germline V gene sequence: CDR1 LNHDA, CDR2 SQIVND (reference sequence). Trimming left V 3 bases short and J 2 bases short, with 14 bases between. CDR3 bases read: TGTGCCAGTAGTATCGCGGCAGGGATAACCTACGAG. This gives the protein CASSIAAGITYE. The whole CDR3 reads CASSIAAGITYEQYF.

Remarks on this clone: With the read ending 3 residues before the CDR3 end, the germline J gene is used to fill in that end. V is TRBV5-6 and J is TRBJ2-3; D uncertain. Trimming removed 0 bases at V and 2 bases at J, with 7 bases between. The CDR3 runs 14 residues. The V gene's germline CDR1 is SGHDT and CDR2 YYEEEE. The CDR3 spells CASSLGAHTDTQYF. The CDR3 bases that were read are TGTGCCAGCAGCTTGGGAGCGCACACAGATACG.

A word on this clone: The read is 3 residues too short to cover the CDR3 end, so that end is filled in from the germline J gene. The rearrangement joins TRBV20-1 to TRBJ2-7, with 9 bases that match TRBD2. The CDR3 sequence is 14 residues long. The germline CDR1 and CDR2 sequences are DFQATT and SNEGSKA (reference sequence). V trimming: 2 bases; J trimming: 1 base; junction bases outside the gene matches: 3. The sequenced CDR3 bases are TGCAGTGCTAGATTTAGCGGGAGATCCTACGAG. It encodes CSARFSGRSYE. In full, the CDR3 is CSARFSGRSYEQYF.